The 19 T cell receptor beta chains presented below share a single source sample, sequenced in a study of cytomegalovirus exposure and HLA in healthy donors. With 60 Vbeta and 13 Jbeta primers, the PCR was carried out. Generated by immunoSEQ multiplex PCR, the TCRdb table keeps only in-frame clones and is missing some. The table includes roughly 70,000 clones, about four fifths detected once. Sequences were obtained from PBMCs. The receptor source for this set is a young man in good health and CMV-seronegative.

The V call is TRBV2, the J call TRBJ1-3; D might be TRBD1 (5 bases). The V end was cut by 5 bases, the J end by 0 bases, with 11 bases between. The CDR3 extends over 15 amino acids. Germline assignment: CDR1 SNHLY and CDR2 FYNNEI. In DNA, the CDR3 is TGTGCCAGCAGTCAGACAGTGCTCTCTGGAAACACCATATATTTT. Residues: CASSQTVLSGNTIYF.

The V gene is TRBV19, the J gene TRBJ2-1; weak D call: TRBD1 (6 bases). CDR1 is LNHDA, CDR2 SQIVND, per germline (reference sequence). Trimming stripped 4 bases from V and 5 bases from J, with 15 bases between. There are 15 residues in the CDR3. Written as DNA, the CDR3 is TGTGCCAGTAGTACGAGACAACGACAGGACAATGAGCAGTTCTTC. Translation: CASSTRQRQDNEQFF.

This clone has just one count. V and J are TRBV9 and TRBJ2-7, with 8 positions matching TRBD2. CDR3 size: 15 residues. CDR1 and CDR2 (germline): SGDLS, YYNGEE. V shed 3 bases and J 6 bases; nucleotides not matched to a gene: 11. The CDR3 reads CASSDSGAPGGEQYF. In DNA form, the CDR3 reads TGTGCCAGCAGCGATAGCGGGGCCCCCGGCGGCGAGCAGTACTTC.

The chain combines TRBV7-6 with TRBJ2-7; 7 nucleotides match TRBD1. Trimming removed 2 bases from V and 0 bases from J; junction bases left unmatched: 10. Per germline, CDR1 SGHVS and CDR2 FNYEAQ. This CDR3 region has 17 residues. The CDR3: CASSLRGTGQLSYEQYF. For the CDR3, the DNA is TGTGCCAGCAGCTTAAGGGGGACGGGACAGCTCTCCTACGAGCAGTACTTC.

This clone was counted a few times. Here the CDR3 reads CAWGTGWGRTEAFF. CDR3 in DNA: TGTGCCTGGGGAACTGGATGGGGGAGGACTGAAGCTTTCTTT. The J gene is TRBJ1-1, the V gene TRBV30, with D possibly being TRBD1 (5 bases). This CDR3 has 14 residues. The V gene lost 5 bases and the J gene lost 5 bases, with 18 bases spanning the gap. Per the germline V gene, CDR1 is GTSNPN and CDR2 is SVGIG (reference sequence).

This sequence joins TRBV5-4 and TRBJ1-5, with 7 bases identical to TRBD1. This CDR3 has 16 residues. V trimming: 4 bases; J trimming: 0 bases; junction bases outside the gene matches: 7. Germline loops: CDR1 SGHNT, CDR2 YYREEE (reference sequence). CDR3 in DNA: TGTGCCAGCAGCCGAACAGGGGACCTTAGCAATCAGCCCCAGCATTTT. Residues: CASSRTGDLSNQPQHF.

For the CDR3, the DNA is TGTGCCAGCAGTGAAACCGGGTACAATGAGCAGTTCTTC. As protein: CASSETGYNEQFF. The chain couples TRBV6-1 to TRBJ2-1; D is unclear. The germline V and J ends were trimmed by 2 bases and 4 bases, with 6 bases remaining between them. Germline V CDR1 and CDR2: MNHNS, SASEGT. The CDR3 sequence is 13 residues long.

Concerning this clone: A junction end diverges from the germline sequence, so it may reflect a read error. Written as DNA, the CDR3 is TGTGCTAGCAGCTTAAAGGGGGCAAACACCATATATTTT. Its translation is CASSLKGANTIYF. The chain employs TRBV7-7 and TRBJ1-3, with 7 bases matching TRBD1. Germline CDR1 reads SSHAT; CDR2 reads FNYEAQ (reference sequence). The CDR3 runs 13 residues.

Concerning this clone: At one boundary the junction diverges from the germline segment, which might be a read error. The chain carries TRBV7-9 and TRBJ2-7; 8 nucleotides match TRBD1. The CDR3 loop spans 12 amino acids. The germline V gene encodes CDR1 SEHNR and CDR2 FQNEAQ (reference sequence). CDR3 amino acids: CSSSLRTGEQYF. The DNA for the CDR3 is TGTTCCAGCAGCTTACGGACAGGGGAGCAGTACTTC.

The genes are TRBV29-1 and TRBJ2-3; TRBD2 is a possible D gene (6 bases). V lost 5 bases and J 0 bases, leaving 15 bases between the germline ends. This CDR3 comprises 15 residues. Germline V gene lookup returns CDR1 SQVTM and CDR2 ANQGSEA. Here the CDR3 reads CSVRKTGTSTDTQYF. The CDR3 DNA reads as TGCAGCGTTAGAAAGACCGGGACTAGCACAGATACGCAGTATTTT.

This clone was detected once. This chain connects TRBV29-1 to TRBJ1-4; D might be TRBD1 (6 bases). V lost 6 bases and J 14 bases, leaving 16 bases between the germline ends. Germline V lookup: CDR1 SQVTM, CDR2 ANQGSEA. The CDR3 runs to 11 residues. This CDR3 is CSVAQGLRLFF. Here the CDR3 DNA reads TGCAGCGTCGCACAGGGCCTGAGGCTGTTTTTT.

The sample holds a few counts of this clone. The V and J genes are TRBV6-4 and TRBJ1-1; TRBD1 aligns across 7 bases. The CDR3 is 14 residues long. Germline CDR1 is MRHNA and CDR2 is SNTAGT. V shed 7 bases, J shed 1 base, and the junction held 6 bases outside the gene matches. The CDR3 DNA reads TGTGCCAGCACCCAGGGACAGACGAACACTGAAGCTTTCTTT. Protein: CASTQGQTNTEAFF.

V gene TRBV7-2 combines with J gene TRBJ2-3, with a possible D match to TRBD1 (6 bases). Germline V gene sequence: CDR1 SGHTA, CDR2 FQGNSA. The germline V and J ends were trimmed by 3 bases and 0 bases, with 7 bases remaining between them. This CDR3 is built from 14 residues. The CDR3 protein is CASSFDRSTDTQYF. CDR3 DNA: TGTGCCAGCAGCTTCGACAGGAGCACAGATACGCAGTATTTT.

This rearrangement joins TRBV6-5 to TRBJ2-2; 8 nucleotides line up with TRBD2. Germline values: CDR1 MNHEY, CDR2 SVGAGI. V lost 3 bases to trimming and J lost 7 bases; unmatched junction nucleotides: 10. The CDR3 contains 16 residues. The CDR3 sequence is CASSYLSGRAGGELFF. CDR3 nucleotides: TGTGCCAGCAGTTATTTATCCGGGAGGGCCGGCGGGGAGCTGTTTTTT.

The chain has TRBV28 and TRBJ1-1; D call uncertain. Germline V CDR1 and CDR2: MDHEN, SYDVKM. V was cut by 5 bases and J by 4 bases, with 23 bases left in between. There are 17 residues in the CDR3. The CDR3 sequence: CASSPAGKWDPGTEAFF. CDR3 DNA: TGTGCCAGCAGTCCCGCGGGGAAGTGGGATCCAGGCACTGAAGCTTTCTTT. The full variable domain, in which reference TRBV28 and TRBJ1-1 provide the parts outside the CDR3, is DVKVTQSSRYLVKRTGEKVFLECVQDMDHENMFWYRQDPGLGLRLIYFSYDVKMKEKGDIPEGYSVSREKKERFSLILESASTNQTSMYLCASSPAGKWDPGTEAFFGQGTRLTVV.

V and J are TRBV6-6 and TRBJ1-5; D uncertain. CDR1 MNHNY and CDR2 SVGAGI come from the germline V gene (reference sequence). V shed 2 bases and J shed 3 bases, with 8 bases lying between them. CDR3 length: 14 residues. CDR3 loop: CASSYQAPNQPQHF. As DNA, the CDR3 is TGTGCCAGCAGTTACCAGGCTCCCAATCAGCCCCAGCATTTT.

This clone was observed once. The chain carries TRBV6-1 and TRBJ1-1; possible D gene TRBD1, 6 bases. V was cut by 4 bases and J by 8 bases, with 29 bases left in between. There are 18 residues in the CDR3. Germline values: CDR1 MNHNS, CDR2 SASEGT. The chain's CDR3 is CASSGWGGNGTITYEAFF. The CDR3 DNA follows: TGTGCCAGCAGTGGATGGGGAGGGAACGGGACAATTACTTACGAAGCTTTCTTT.

V is TRBV4-3 and J is TRBJ2-3; no clear D gene. The CDR3 length is 15 residues. V lost 0 bases and J lost 0, with 7 bases in between. CDR1 LGHNA and CDR2 YSLEER come from the germline V gene. CDR3 region: CASSQDSESTDTQYF. The CDR3, as DNA: TGCGCCAGCAGCCAAGATTCTGAGAGCACAGATACGCAGTATTTT.

This clone was detected only a few times. This chain connects TRBV10-3 to TRBJ2-5; tentative D call: TRBD2 (6 bases). This CDR3 comprises 15 residues. V gave up 5 bases and J gave up 2 bases, with 15 bases separating them. Germline loops: CDR1 ENHRY, CDR2 SYGVKD. This CDR3 reads CAISPGLRRQETQYF. The CDR3 DNA reads as TGTGCCATCAGTCCGGGACTCCGCAGACAAGAGACCCAGTACTTC.